This entry describes one TCR beta chain. What it binds is unknown. This sample is drawn from a study of shared clonotypes between healthy human individuals. Points from the study as a whole: In this cohort, only blood was sampled, and tissue repertoires likely differ.

Sequencing was performed with immunoSEQ multiplex PCR; in TCRdb, only in-frame clones are kept and a portion is missing. The table has about 550,000 clones, around 95% seen once. This CDR3 region has 14 residues. V was pared by 5 bases and J by 3 bases, with 3 bases of the junction left unmatched. Germline V gives CDR1 SEHNR, CDR2 FQNEAQ (reference sequence). Naive CD8 isolation took CD45RO-negative cells positively selected for CCR7 and excluded terminally differentiated effector memory CD45RA+ cells. There were no recent acute infections or vaccinations among the donors, who were healthy HIV-negative adults.

This chain connects TRBV7-9 to TRBJ1-3, with 8 positions matching TRBD1. Source material: naive CD8+ T cells sorted from blood. The clonotype was recovered from a woman aged 25 to 39 in good health. The CDR3 is CASSADRGGNTIYF. In DNA, the CDR3 is TGTGCCAGCAGCGCAGACAGGGGTGGAAACACCATATATTTT.